Listed below are T cell receptor beta chains from one sample, sequenced in a study of blood T cell repertoires in COVID-19. Only in-frame clones appear in the TCRdb table, and some are missing; sequencing was by immunoSEQ multiplex PCR. The sample lists around 150,000 clones; 88% were seen once. The sequenced sample consisted of peripheral blood. The receptors shown here come from a man aged 50 to 60 with active or convalescent COVID-19. CDR3s include the opening cysteine and the closing phenylalanine or tryptophan. The D gene is left open where the match is weak. Some rows have no size entry. The others give once, few or many, or a class for an expanded clone.

TRBJ2-3 TRBD2 - TRBV27 CASSSISGARTDTQYF TGTGCCAGTTCGAGCATAAGCGGGGCCCGCACAGATACGCAGTATTTT
TRBJ1-2 - - TRBV27 CASSFGAARGYTF TGTGCCAGCAGTTTTGGGGCAGCGCGCGGCTACACCTTC
TRBJ1-6 TRBD1 - TRBV6-4 CASSDSRQGNSPLHF TGTGCCAGCAGTGACTCCCGACAGGGGAATTCACCCCTCCACTTT
TRBJ1-2 TRBD1 - TRBV18 CASSLRDRGYGYTF TGTGCCAGCTCCCTGCGGGACAGGGGTTATGGCTACACCTTC
TRBJ1-2 TRBD1 - TRBV28 CASSSPTGGDYGYTF TGTGCCAGCAGTTCCCCGACAGGGGGGGACTATGGCTACACCTTC
TRBJ2-5 - - TRBV5-6 CASRRTDRGTQYF TGTGCCAGCAGGAGGACGGACCGGGGGACCCAGTACTTC
TRBJ1-3 TRBD1 few TRBV6-6 CASSPLLRGSSGNTIYF TGTGCCAGCAGTCCCCTCCTCAGGGGGTCCTCTGGAAACACCATATATTTT
TRBJ1-4 TRBD1 - TRBV7-8 CASSLNRGKVEKLFF TGTGCCAGCAGCTTGAACAGGGGGAAGGTAGAAAAACTGTTTTTT
TRBJ2-7 TRBD2 - TRBV28 CASTLFSGTYEQYF TGTGCCAGCACCCTGTTTAGCGGGACCTACGAGCAGTACTTC
TRBJ1-1 TRBD1 - TRBV5-6 CASSSGQPNTEAFF TGTGCCAGCAGCTCGGGACAGCCGAACACTGAAGCTTTCTTT
TRBJ1-4 - - TRBV19 CASSIQGQNNEKLFF TGTGCCAGTAGTATACAAGGACAGAATAATGAAAAACTGTTTTTT
TRBJ1-3 - - TRBV4-2 CASSHASRGGRSSGNTIYF TGTGCCAGCAGCCATGCCTCCCGTGGGGGCCGCAGCTCTGGAAACACCATATATTTT
TRBJ1-4 - - TRBV2 CASSEAEAFTNEKLFF TGTGCCAGCAGTGAAGCGGAGGCGTTCACTAATGAAAAACTGTTTTTT
TRBJ1-2 TRBD1 once TRBV5-1 CASSGGQGNYGYTF TGCGCCAGCAGCGGGGGACAGGGGAACTATGGCTACACCTTC
TRBJ1-5 TRBD1 - TRBV9 CASSVHGQAQPQHF TGTGCCAGCAGCGTACACGGACAGGCCCAGCCCCAGCATTTT
TRBJ2-7 TRBD1 - TRBV11-2 CASSLGLGAGGGYEQYF TGTGCCAGCAGCTTAGGGCTAGGGGCAGGGGGCGGCTACGAGCAGTACTTC